A single TCR beta chain is shown here with its context. This CDR3 is built from 15 residues. V lost 2 bases, J lost 4 bases, and 14 bases lay in between. Germline lookup yields CDR1 LGHDT and CDR2 YNNKEL (reference sequence). These data come from a study of blood T cell repertoires in COVID-19. For the study at large: The samples span acute and convalescent COVID-19 from the United States, Italy and Spain. PBMCs, B-cell-depleted T cells, or T cells were the source of the cDNA or gDNA that made up the material.

As handled by the study authors: Reference gene primer amplification yielded estimated nucleated cell counts. Libraries were prepared by immunoSEQ multiplex PCR; TCRdb keeps only in-frame clonotypes and omits some of them. V, J and clone size are those of that table, while D and trimming were read from the DNA. This repertoire shows under 150,000 clones, about nine tenths found once; its top ten account for roughly 2.5%. The sample taken for sequencing was peripheral blood. The chain is built from TRBV3-1 (or the pseudogene TRBV3-2) and TRBJ1-2, with D possibly matching TRBD1 (6 bases). The source is a man aged 45-60 years with active COVID-19. The DNA for the CDR3 is TGTGCCAGCAGCCAAAACACGGGGGGCGTCTATGGCTACACCTTC. As protein: CASSQNTGGVYGYTF.